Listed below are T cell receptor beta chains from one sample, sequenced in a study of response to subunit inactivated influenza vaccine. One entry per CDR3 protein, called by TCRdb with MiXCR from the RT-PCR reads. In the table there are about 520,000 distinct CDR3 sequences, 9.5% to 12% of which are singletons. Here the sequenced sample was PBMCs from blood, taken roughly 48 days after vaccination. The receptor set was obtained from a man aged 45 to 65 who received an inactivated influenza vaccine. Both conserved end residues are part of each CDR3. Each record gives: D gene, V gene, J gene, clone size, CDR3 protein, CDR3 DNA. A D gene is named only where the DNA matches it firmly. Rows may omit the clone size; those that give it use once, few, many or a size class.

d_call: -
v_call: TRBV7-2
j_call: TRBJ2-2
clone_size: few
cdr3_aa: CASSFRPSGANGELFF
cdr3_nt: TGTGCCAGCAGCTTTCGCCCGTCGGGGGCGAACGGGGAGCTGTTTTTT

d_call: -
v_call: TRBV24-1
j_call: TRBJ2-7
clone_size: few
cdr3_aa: CATSDSGTSYEQYF
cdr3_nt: TGTGCCACCAGTGACTCGGGGACATCCTACGAGCAGTACTTC

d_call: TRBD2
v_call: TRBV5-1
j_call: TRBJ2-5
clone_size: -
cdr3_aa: CASSSSGGSQETQYF
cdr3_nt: TGCGCCAGCAGCTCTAGCGGGGGGTCCCAAGAGACCCAGTACTTC

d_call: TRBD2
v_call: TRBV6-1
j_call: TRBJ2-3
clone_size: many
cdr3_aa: CASRLSGRSTDTQYF
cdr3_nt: TGTGCCAGCAGGTTGAGCGGGAGAAGCACAGATACGCAGTATTTT

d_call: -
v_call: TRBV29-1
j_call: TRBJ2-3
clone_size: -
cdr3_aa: CSVGYGTDTQYF
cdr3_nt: TGCAGCGTTGGTTACGGCACAGATACGCAGTATTTT

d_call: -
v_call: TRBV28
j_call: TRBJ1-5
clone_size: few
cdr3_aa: CASSLAQVSNQPQHF
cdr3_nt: TGTGCCAGCAGTTTAGCCCAGGTTAGCAATCAGCCCCAGCATTTT

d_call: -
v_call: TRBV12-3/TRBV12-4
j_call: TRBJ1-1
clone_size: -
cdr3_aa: CASSFVRERSFF
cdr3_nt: TGTGCCAGCAGTTTCGTACGGGAGAGGTCTTTCTTT

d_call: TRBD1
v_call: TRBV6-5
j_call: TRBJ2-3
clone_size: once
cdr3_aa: CASSYGTVTDTQYF
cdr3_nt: TGTGCCAGCAGTTACGGGACAGTCACAGATACGCAGTATTTT

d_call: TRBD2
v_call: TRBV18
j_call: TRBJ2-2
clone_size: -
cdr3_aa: CASSPLAGDTGELFF
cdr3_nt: TGTGCCAGCTCACCACTAGCGGGAGACACCGGGGAGCTGTTTTTT

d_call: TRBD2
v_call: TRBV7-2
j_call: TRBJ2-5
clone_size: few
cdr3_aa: CASSLTSGSRGGETQYF
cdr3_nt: TGTGCCAGCAGCTTGACTAGCGGGAGTAGAGGGGGAGAGACCCAGTACTTC

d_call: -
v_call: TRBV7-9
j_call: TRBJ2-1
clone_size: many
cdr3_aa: CASSLVGNEQFF
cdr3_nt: TGTGCCAGCAGCTTAGTGGGCAATGAGCAGTTCTTC

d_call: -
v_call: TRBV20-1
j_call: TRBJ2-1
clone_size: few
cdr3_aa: CSAKHPGVEQFF
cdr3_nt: TGCAGTGCCAAGCACCCGGGGGTTGAGCAGTTCTTC

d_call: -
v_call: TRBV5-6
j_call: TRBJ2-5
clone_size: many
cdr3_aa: CASSLDRSETQYF
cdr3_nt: TGTGCCAGCAGCTTGGACAGGTCGGAGACCCAGTACTTC

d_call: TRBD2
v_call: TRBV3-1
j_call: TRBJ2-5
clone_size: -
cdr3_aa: CASRQVAGKETQYF
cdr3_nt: TGTGCCAGCAGACAAGTAGCGGGGAAAGAGACCCAGTACTTC

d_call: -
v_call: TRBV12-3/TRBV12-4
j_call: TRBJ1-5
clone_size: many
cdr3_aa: CARGSFPLQPQHF
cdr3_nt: TGTGCCAGAGGGTCATTCCCCTTACAGCCCCAGCATTTT

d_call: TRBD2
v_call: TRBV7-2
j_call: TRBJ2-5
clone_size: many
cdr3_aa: CASSLSSSGGQETQYF
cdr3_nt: TGTGCCAGCAGCTTATCCTCCAGCGGGGGCCAAGAGACCCAGTACTTC

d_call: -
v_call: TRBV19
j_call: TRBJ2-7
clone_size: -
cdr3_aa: CASSPGTATVYEQYF
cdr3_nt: TGTGCCAGTTCCCCCGGGACTGCAACTGTTTACGAGCAGTACTTC

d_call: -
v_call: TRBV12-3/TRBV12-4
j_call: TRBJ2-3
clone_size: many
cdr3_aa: CASSLDLTRSTDTQYF
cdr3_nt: TGTGCCAGCAGCTTGGACTTGACTAGGAGCACAGATACGCAGTATTTT

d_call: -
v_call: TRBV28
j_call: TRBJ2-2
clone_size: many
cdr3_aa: CASSLLGGELFF
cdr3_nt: TGTGCCAGCAGTTTACTCGGCGGGGAGCTGTTTTTT

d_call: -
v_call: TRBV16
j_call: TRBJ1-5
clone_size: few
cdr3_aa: CASSQSGDRNQPQHF
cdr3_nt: TGTGCCAGCAGCCAATCAGGGGACCGAAATCAGCCCCAGCATTTT

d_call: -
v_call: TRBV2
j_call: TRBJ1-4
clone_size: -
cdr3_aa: CASRGQPGGEKLFF
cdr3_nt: TGTGCCAGCAGAGGACAGCCGGGGGGTGAAAAACTGTTTTTT

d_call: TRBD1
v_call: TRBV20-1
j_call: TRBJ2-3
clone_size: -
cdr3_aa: CSASPGTGRLDTQYF
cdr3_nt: TGCAGTGCTTCCCCCGGGACAGGGAGGTTAGATACGCAGTATTTT

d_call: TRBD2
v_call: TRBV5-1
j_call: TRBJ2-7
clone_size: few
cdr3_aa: CASSFGLAGDPSYEQYF
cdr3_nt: TGCGCCAGCAGTTTCGGACTAGCGGGGGATCCCTCCTACGAGCAGTACTTC

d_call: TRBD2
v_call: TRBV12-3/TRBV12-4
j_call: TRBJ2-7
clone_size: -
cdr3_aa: CASSPGPSGGSYEQYF
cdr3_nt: TGTGCCAGCAGTCCCGGTCCTAGCGGGGGCTCCTACGAGCAGTACTTC

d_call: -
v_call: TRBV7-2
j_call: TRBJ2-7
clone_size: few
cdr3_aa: CASSPQWTSYEQYF
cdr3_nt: TGTGCCAGCAGCCCCCAGTGGACCTCCTACGAGCAGTACTTC

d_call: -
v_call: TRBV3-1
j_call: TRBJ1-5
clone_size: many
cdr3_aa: CASSQDPGPQHF
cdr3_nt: TGTGCCAGCAGCCAAGACCCGGGGCCCCAGCATTTT

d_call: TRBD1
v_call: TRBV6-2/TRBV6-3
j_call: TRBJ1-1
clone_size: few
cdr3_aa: CASRTTGQLNTEAFF
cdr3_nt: TGTGCCAGCAGGACGACGGGACAGCTGAACACTGAAGCTTTCTTT

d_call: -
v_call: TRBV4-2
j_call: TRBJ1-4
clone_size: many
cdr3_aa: CASSQDGIGNEKLFF
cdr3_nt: TGTGCCAGCAGCCAAGATGGCATTGGCAATGAAAAACTGTTTTTT

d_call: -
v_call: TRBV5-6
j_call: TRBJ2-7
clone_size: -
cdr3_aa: CASSFSWDHSYEQYF
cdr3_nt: TGTGCCAGCAGCTTCTCCTGGGACCACTCCTACGAGCAGTACTTC

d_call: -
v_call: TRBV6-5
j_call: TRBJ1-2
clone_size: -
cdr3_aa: CASSYAGTGANYGYTF
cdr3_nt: TGTGCCAGCAGTTACGCCGGGACGGGCGCTAACTATGGCTACACCTTC

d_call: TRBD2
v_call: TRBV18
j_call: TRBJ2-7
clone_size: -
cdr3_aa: CASSMTSVNYEQYF
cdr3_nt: TGTGCCAGCTCAATGACTAGCGTTAACTACGAGCAGTACTTC

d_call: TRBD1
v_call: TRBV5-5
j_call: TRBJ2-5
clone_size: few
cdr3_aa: CASRRTGEETQYF
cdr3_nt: TGTGCCAGCAGGCGGACAGGCGAAGAGACCCAGTACTTC

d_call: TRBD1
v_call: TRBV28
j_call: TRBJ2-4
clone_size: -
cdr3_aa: CASSPGTGYYFPKNIQYF
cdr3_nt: TGTGCCAGCAGCCCGGGGACAGGGTACTATTTTCCCAAAAACATTCAGTACTTC

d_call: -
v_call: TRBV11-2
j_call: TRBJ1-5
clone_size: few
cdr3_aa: CASSREYNQPQHF
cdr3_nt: TGTGCCAGCAGTAGGGAGTACAATCAGCCCCAGCATTTT

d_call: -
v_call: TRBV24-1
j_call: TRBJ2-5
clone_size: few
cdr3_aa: CATSGTEGETQYF
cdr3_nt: TGTGCCACCAGTGGGACAGAGGGGGAGACCCAGTACTTC

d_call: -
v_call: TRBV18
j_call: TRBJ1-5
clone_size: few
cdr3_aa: CASSPGPEPPQHF
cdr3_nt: TGTGCCAGCTCACCCGGGCCCGAACCTCCCCAGCATTTT

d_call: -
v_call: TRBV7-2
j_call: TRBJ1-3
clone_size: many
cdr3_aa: CASSLVHSAGNTIYF
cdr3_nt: TGTGCCAGCAGCTTAGTCCACAGTGCTGGAAACACCATATATTTT

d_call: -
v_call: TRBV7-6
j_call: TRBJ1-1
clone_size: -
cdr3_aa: CASSEGINTEAFF
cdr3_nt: TGTGCCAGCAGCGAAGGTATCAACACTGAAGCTTTCTTT

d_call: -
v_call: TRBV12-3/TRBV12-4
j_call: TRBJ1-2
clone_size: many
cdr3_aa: CASSLAETADYGYTF
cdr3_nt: TGTGCCAGCAGTTTAGCGGAGACAGCGGACTATGGCTACACCTTC

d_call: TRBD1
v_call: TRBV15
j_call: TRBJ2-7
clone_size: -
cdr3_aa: CATSLFSGTGLFEQYF
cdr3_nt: TGTGCCACCAGCTTATTCTCCGGGACAGGGTTATTCGAGCAGTACTTC

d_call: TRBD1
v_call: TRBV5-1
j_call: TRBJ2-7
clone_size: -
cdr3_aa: CASSSGQGKYEQYF
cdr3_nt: TGCGCCAGCAGCTCGGGACAGGGAAAGTACGAGCAGTACTTC

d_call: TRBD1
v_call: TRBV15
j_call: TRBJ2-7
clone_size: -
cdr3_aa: CATIRDRGPYEQYF
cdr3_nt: TGTGCCACCATCAGAGATAGGGGGCCCTACGAGCAGTACTTC